This T cell receptor (beta chain) was recovered during a study of regulatory T cells in long-lasting Graves disease. For the study at large: Recently diagnosed Graves' patients had received antithyroid drugs for under 3 months.

In building TCR beta libraries, iRepertoire HTBI primers were used together with Arm-PCR of CDR3 regions. From the multiplex PCR reads, TCRdb called clonotypes with MiXCR, one entry per CDR3 protein. The sample yields about 530,000 distinct CDR3 sequences, roughly 16% seen once. Study-wide results and limits: Among persistent patients, a larger number of public clonotypes were shared (approximately 3,000) than among newly diagnosed patients (roughly 910). Newly diagnosed Graves' patients exceeded persistent ones in TCR diversity.

Trimming took 8 bases from V and 7 from J; bases not matched to a gene: 10. This CDR3 spans 13 amino acids. Germline assignment: CDR1 MDHEN and CDR2 SYDVKM. This clonotype was counted many times. Antigen unknown. The time point: newly diagnosed GD, antithyroid drugs for less than 3 months. After RNA was extracted from PBMCs, the TCR library was made from it. In addition, the sample was reused for a study of T cells in Graves' hyperthyroidism and ophthalmopathy. This second study notes: Ophthalmopathy got predicted by the model a median roughly six months before its onset.

The material was peripheral blood mononuclear cells (PBMCs), obtained at new diagnosis, from a patient treated with antithyroid drugs. This chain links TRBV28 with TRBJ1-2, with 7 bases fitting TRBD1. This TCR was recovered from a woman aged 35 to 59 with Graves disease. The CDR3 loop is CASLRDRAAGYTF. The CDR3 DNA reads TGTGCCAGCCTACGAGACAGGGCCGCTGGCTACACCTTC.